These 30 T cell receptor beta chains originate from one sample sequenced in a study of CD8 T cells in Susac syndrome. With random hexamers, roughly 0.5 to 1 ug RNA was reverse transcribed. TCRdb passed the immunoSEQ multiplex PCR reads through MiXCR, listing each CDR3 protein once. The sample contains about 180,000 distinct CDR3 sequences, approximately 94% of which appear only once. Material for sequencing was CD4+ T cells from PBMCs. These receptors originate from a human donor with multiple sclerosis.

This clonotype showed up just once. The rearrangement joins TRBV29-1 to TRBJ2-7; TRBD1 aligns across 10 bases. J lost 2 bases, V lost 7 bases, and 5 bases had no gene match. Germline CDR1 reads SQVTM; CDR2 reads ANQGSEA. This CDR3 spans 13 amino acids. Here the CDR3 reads CSAGDRGPYEQYF. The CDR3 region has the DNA TGCAGCGCAGGGGACAGGGGACCCTACGAGCAGTACTTC.

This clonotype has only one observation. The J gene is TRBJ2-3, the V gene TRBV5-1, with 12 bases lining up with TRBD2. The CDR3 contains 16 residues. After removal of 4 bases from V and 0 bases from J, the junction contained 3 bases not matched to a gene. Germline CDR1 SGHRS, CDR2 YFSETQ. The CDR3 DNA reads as TGCGCCAGCAGCATAGGGACTAGCGGGAGCACAGATACGCAGTATTTT. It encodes CASSIGTSGSTDTQYF.

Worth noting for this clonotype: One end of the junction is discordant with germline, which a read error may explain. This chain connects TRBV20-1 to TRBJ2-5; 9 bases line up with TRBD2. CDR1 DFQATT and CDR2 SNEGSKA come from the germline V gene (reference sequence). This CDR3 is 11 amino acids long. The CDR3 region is CVAGDQETQYF. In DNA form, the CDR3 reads TGTGTAGCGGGGGACCAAGAGACCCAGTACTTC.

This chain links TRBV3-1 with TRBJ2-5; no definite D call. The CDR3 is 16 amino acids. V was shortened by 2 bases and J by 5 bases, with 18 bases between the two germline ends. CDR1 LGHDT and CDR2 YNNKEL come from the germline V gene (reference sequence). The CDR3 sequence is CASSQPSASYRETQYF. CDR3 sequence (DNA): TGTGCCAGCAGCCAACCCTCAGCCTCTTATCGGGAGACCCAGTACTTC.

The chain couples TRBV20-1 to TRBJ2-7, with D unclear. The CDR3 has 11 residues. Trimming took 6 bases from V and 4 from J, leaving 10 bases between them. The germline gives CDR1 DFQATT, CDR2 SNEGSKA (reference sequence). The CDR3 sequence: CSAQTNYEQYF. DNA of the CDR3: TGCAGTGCCCAGACCAATTACGAGCAGTACTTC.

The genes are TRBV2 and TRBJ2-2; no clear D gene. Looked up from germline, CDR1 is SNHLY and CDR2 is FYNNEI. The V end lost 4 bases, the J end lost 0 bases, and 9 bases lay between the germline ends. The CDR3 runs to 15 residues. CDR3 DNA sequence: TGTGCCAGCAGTGGTGTACGCGCGAACACCGGGGAGCTGTTTTTT. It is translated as CASSGVRANTGELFF.

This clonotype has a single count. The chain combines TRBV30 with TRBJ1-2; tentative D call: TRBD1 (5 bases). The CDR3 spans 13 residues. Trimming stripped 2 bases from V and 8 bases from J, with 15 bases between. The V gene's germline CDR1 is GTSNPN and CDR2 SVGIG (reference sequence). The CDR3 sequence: CAWSLRRGRGYTF. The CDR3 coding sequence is TGTGCCTGGAGTCTCCGGCGGGGCCGCGGCTACACCTTC.

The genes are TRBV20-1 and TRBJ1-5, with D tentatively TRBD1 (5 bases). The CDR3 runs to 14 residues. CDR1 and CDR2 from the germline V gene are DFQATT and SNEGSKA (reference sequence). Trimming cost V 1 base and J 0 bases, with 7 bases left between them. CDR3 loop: CSARARDSNQPQHF. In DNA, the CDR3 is TGCAGTGCTAGAGCCAGGGATAGCAATCAGCCCCAGCATTTT.

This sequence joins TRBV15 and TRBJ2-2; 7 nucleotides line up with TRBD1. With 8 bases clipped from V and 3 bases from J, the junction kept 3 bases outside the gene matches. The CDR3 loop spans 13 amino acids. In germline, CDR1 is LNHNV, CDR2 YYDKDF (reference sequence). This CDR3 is CATSDRDTGELFF. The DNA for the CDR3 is TGTGCCACCTCAGACAGGGACACCGGGGAGCTGTTTTTT.

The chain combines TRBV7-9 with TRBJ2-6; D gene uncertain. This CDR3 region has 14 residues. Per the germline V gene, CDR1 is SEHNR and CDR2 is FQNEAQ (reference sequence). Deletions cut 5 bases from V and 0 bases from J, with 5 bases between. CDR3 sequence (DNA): TGTGCCAGCAGCCCAGCCTCTGGGGCCAACGTCCTGACTTTC. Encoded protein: CASSPASGANVLTF.

DNA of the CDR3: TGTGCCAGCAGCTTCCATGGTAGCACTGAAGCTTTCTTT. It encodes CASSFHGSTEAFF. The V call is TRBV7-9, the J call TRBJ1-1; D is unclear. Germline V gene sequence: CDR1 SEHNR, CDR2 FQNEAQ (reference sequence). The CDR3 loop spans 13 amino acids. The V and J ends lost 3 bases and 4 bases respectively, with 9 bases between them. The variable domain in full, with the rest retrieved from reference TRBV7-9 and TRBJ1-1, is DTGVSQNPRHKITKRGQNVTFRCDPISEHNRLYWYRQTLGQGPEFLTYFQNEAQLEKSRLLSDRFSAERPKGSFSTLEIQRTEQGDSAMYLCASSFHGSTEAFFGQGTRLTVV.

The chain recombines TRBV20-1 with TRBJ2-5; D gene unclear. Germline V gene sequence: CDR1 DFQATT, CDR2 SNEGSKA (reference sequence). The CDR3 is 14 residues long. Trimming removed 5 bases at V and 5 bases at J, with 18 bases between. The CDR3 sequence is CSAPRPGLSETQYF. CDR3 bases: TGCAGTGCTCCCCGCCCGGGCCTTTCTGAGACCCAGTACTTC.

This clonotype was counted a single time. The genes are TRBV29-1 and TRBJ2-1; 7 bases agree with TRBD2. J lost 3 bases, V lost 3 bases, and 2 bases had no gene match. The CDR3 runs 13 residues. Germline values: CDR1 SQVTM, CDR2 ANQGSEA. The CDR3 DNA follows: TGCAGCGTTGACCGGACTAGCTACAATGAGCAGTTCTTC. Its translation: CSVDRTSYNEQFF.

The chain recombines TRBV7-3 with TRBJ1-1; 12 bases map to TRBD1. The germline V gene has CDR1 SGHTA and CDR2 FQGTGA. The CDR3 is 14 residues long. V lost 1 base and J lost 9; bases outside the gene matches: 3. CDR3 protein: CASSLSGTGGQAFF. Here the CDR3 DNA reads TGTGCCAGCAGCTTAAGCGGGACAGGGGGCCAAGCTTTCTTT.

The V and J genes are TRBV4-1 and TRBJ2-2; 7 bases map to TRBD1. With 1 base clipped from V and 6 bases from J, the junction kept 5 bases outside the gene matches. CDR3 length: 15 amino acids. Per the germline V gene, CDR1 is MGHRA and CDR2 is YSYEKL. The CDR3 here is CASSQVHRGPGELFF. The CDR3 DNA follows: TGCGCCAGCAGCCAAGTCCACAGGGGTCCCGGGGAGCTGTTTTTT.

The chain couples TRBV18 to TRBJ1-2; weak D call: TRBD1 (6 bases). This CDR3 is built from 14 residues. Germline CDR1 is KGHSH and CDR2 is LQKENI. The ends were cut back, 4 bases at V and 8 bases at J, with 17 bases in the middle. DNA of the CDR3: TGTGCCAGCTCACTCCTGGACAGAGCCGAGGGCTACACCTTC. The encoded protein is CASSLLDRAEGYTF.

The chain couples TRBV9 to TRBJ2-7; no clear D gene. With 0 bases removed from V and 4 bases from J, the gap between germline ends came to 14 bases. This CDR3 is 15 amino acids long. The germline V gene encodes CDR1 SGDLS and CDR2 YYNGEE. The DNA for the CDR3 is TGTGCCAGCAGCGTAGGACCTGCCCCGACTTACGAGCAGTACTTC. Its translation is CASSVGPAPTYEQYF.

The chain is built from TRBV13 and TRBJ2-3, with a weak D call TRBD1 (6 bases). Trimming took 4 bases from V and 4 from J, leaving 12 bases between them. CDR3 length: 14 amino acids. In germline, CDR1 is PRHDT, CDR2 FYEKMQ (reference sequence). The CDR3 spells CASSSLTGSDTQYF. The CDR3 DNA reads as TGTGCCAGCAGCTCCCTGACAGGATCAGATACGCAGTATTTT.

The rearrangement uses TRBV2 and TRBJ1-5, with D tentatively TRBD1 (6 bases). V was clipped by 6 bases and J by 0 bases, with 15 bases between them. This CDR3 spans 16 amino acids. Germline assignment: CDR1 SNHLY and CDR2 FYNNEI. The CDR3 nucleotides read TGTGCCAGCAGCCTGGAAGGGGACATTAGCAATCAGCCCCAGCATTTT. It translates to CASSLEGDISNQPQHF. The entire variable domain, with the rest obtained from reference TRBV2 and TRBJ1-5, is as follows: EPEVTQTPSHQVTQMGQEVILRCVPISNHLYFYWYRQILGQKVEFLVSFYNNEISEKSEIFDDQFSVERPDGSNFTLKIRSTKLEDSAMYFCASSLEGDISNQPQHFGDGTRLSIL.

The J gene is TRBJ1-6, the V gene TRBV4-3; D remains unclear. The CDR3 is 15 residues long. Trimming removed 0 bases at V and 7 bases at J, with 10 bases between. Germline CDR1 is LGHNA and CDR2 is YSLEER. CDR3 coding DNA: TGCGCCAGCAGCCAAGACCGGCCCAACAATTCACCCCTCCACTTT. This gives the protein CASSQDRPNNSPLHF.

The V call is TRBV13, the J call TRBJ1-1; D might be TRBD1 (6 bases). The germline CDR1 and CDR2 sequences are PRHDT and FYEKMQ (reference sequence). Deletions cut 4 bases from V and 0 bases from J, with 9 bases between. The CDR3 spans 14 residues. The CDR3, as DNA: TGTGCCAGCAGCTCGGGACACTTGAACACTGAAGCTTTCTTT. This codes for CASSSGHLNTEAFF.

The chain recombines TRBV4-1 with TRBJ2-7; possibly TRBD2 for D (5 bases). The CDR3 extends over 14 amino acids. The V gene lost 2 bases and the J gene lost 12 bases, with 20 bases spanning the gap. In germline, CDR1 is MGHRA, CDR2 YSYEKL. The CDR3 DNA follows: TGCGCCAGCAGCCAATTACTCCGGCCTAGCTTGCGGTACTTC. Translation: CASSQLLRPSLRYF.

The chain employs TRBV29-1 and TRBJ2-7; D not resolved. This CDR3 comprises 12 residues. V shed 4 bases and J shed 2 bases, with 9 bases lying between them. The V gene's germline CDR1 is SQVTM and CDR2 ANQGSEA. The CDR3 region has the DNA TGCAGCGTTGTACACGTACCCTACGAGCAGTACTTC. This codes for CSVVHVPYEQYF.

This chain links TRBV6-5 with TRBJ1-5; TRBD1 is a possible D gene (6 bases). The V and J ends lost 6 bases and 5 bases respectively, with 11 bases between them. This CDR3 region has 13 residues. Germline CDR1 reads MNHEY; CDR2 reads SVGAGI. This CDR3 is CASRYNRDQPQHF. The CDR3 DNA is TGTGCCAGCAGGTACAACAGGGATCAGCCCCAGCATTTT.

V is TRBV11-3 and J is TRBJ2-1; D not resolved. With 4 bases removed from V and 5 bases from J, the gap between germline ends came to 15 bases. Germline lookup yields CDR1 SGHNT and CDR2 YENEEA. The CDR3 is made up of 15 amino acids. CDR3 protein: CASSSNTGQNNEQFF. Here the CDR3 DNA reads TGTGCCAGCAGCTCAAACACCGGGCAGAACAATGAGCAGTTCTTC.

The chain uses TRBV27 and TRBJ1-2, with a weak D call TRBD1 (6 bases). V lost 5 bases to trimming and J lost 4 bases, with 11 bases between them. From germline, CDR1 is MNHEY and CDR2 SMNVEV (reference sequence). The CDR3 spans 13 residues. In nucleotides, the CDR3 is TGTGCCAGCAGTCCGGACAGCCGCTATGGCTACACCTTC. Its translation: CASSPDSRYGYTF.

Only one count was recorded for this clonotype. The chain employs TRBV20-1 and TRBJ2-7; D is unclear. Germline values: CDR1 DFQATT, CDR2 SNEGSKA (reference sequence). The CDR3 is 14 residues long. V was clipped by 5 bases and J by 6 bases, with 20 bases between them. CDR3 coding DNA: TGCAGTGCTGGTAACTTTCACCTCCTGACCGAGCAGTACTTC. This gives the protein CSAGNFHLLTEQYF.

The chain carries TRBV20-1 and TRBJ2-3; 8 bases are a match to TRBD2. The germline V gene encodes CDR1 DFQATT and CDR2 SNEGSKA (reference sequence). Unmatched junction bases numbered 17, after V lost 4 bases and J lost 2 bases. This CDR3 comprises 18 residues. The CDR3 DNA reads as TGCAGTGCTAACGCTCGCGGGGGGTTCCAGGGTTTCACAGATACGCAGTATTTT. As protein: CSANARGGFQGFTDTQYF.

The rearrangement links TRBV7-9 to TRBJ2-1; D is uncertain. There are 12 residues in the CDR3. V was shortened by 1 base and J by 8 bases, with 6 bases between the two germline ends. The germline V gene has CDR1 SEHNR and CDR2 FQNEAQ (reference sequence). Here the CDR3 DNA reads TGTGCCAGCAGCTTAGGAACGGATGAGCAGTTCTTC. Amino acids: CASSLGTDEQFF.

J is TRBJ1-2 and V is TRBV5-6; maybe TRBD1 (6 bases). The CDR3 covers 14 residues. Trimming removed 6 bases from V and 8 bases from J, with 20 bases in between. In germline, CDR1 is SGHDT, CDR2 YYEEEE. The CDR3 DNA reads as TGTGCCAGCACCAAACACAGGGTCGAAGAAGGCTACACCTTC. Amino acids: CASTKHRVEEGYTF.